This T cell receptor beta chain was identified during a study of T cells in localized non-small cell lung cancer. Trimming removed 4 bases from V and 3 bases from J, with 7 bases in between. Germline V gene sequence: CDR1 SGHRS, CDR2 YFSETQ. The CDR3 covers 13 residues. Assay used: immunoSEQ multiplex PCR; TCRdb lists only in-frame clones, some missing. The repertoire consists of around 29,000 clones, with around 91% occurring once and the leading ten covering less than 1.1%. Study-level results: Across samples, adjacent lung featured a median around 55 of the top 100 tumor clones. Adjacent uninvolved lung tissue had the highest T cell clonality, exceeding tumor.

Notes on this clone: What it binds is not known.

The sequence was collected from a woman aged 40 to 75 with stage I lung adenocarcinoma. The input for sequencing was peripheral blood, taken before any cancer treatment. The V gene is TRBV5-1, the J gene TRBJ2-2, with a possible D match to TRBD2 (5 bases). The CDR3 loop reads CASSHGDTGELFF. The CDR3 coding sequence is TGCGCCAGCAGCCACGGGGACACCGGGGAGCTGTTTTTT.